This T cell receptor beta chain originates from a study of shared clonotypes between healthy human individuals. TCRdb's table, derived via immunoSEQ multiplex PCR, lists solely in-frame clones and lacks some. The profile covers over a million clones, with 75% to 85% appearing a single time and roughly 0.62% taken by the ten largest. With 6 bases removed from V and 0 bases from J, the gap between germline ends came to 9 bases. This CDR3 has 15 residues. CDR1 is MDHEN and CDR2 is SYDVKM in the germline V gene. This TCR was sampled from a man aged 18 to 30 in good health. Some clones in this sample may be carry-over from other donors' samples. This sequence joins TRBV28 and TRBJ2-6; D is undetermined. Source material: memory CD4+ T cells from PBMCs. Subset here: CD45RA-negative fraction. The CDR3 sequence is CASRLGNSGANVLTF. The CDR3 DNA reads TGTGCCAGCAGATTGGGGAACTCTGGGGCCAACGTCCTGACTTTC.